The 21 T cell receptor beta chains below were found in one sample sequenced in a study of T cells in women clearing cervical HPV infection. Sequenced by immunoSEQ multiplex PCR; TCRdb stores in-frame clones only, minus some. The sample has approximately 34,000 clones, and its top ten clones hold under 7%. The sequencing input was blood buffy coat. These receptors came from a woman aged 18 to 75 with a cervical HPV16 infection that either progressed to CIN3+ or cleared (not recorded which).

With respect to this clone: Sequencing ends 3 residues short of the CDR3 end; the germline J gene provides the rest. V gene TRBV6-1 combines with J gene TRBJ2-4; no clear D gene. The CDR3 extends over 11 amino acids. CDR1 and CDR2 (germline): MNHNS, SASEGT. The CDR3 DNA, read in part, is TGTGCCAGCAGTGAAGTCTATGGT. Translated: CASSEVYG. From start to end, the CDR3 is CASSEVYGQYF.

A note on this clone: The CDR3 goes on 3 residues after the read ends, and that part is filled in from the germline J gene. J is TRBJ1-2 and V is TRBV10-2; D might be TRBD1 (5 bases). Trimming took off 8 bases at V and 1 base at J, with 8 bases between the two ends. CDR3 length equals 12 residues. Germline CDR1 reads WSHSY; CDR2 reads SAAADI. The CDR3 DNA, read in part, is TGCGCCAGCCAGGACAATAACTATGGC. Protein product: CASQDNNYG. The whole CDR3 region reads CASQDNNYGYTF.

The CDR3 bases that were read are TGTGCCAGCAGTGAAGTGGTACGGGGATCCGGGGAG. As protein: CASSEVVRGSGE. The CDR3 reads in full as CASSEVVRGSGELFF. The chain joins TRBV6-1 to TRBJ2-2; D is possibly TRBD2 (5 bases). The read ends 3 residues early relative to the CDR3; the germline J gene fills the gap. The CDR3 is made up of 15 amino acids. Germline lookup yields CDR1 MNHNS and CDR2 SASEGT. Trimming stripped 1 base from V and 6 bases from J, with 12 bases between.

About this clone: The read terminates 3 residues before the CDR3 end, so the remaining end is supplied by the germline J gene. The chain carries TRBV30 and TRBJ1-2, with a tentative D call TRBD1 (5 bases). The CDR3 contains 14 residues. The germline V gene has CDR1 GTSNPN and CDR2 SVGIG (reference sequence). CDR3 DNA, as far as it was read: TGTGCCTGGAGGGGCTCGGGACTAGCAAGGGAC. It is translated as CAWRGSGLARD. The whole CDR3 sequence is CAWRGSGLARDYTF.

The CDR3 DNA, read in part, is TGTGCCAGCAGTGTGGCAGCGGGGCCCGGGGCCAACGTG. It specifies CASSVAAGPGANV. In full, the CDR3 is CASSVAAGPGANVLFF. The V and J genes are TRBV2 and TRBJ2-2; 7 bases fit TRBD2. The CDR3 end falls 3 residues outside the read, so it is completed with the germline J gene. The CDR3 is made up of 16 amino acids. In germline, CDR1 is SNHLY, CDR2 FYNNEI.

Measured by frequency, this clone is medium-sized (0.01 to 0.1%). Sequencing ends 3 residues short of the CDR3 end; the germline J gene provides the rest. V gene TRBV7-9 combines with J gene TRBJ2-7; 9 nucleotides match TRBD1. The CDR3 loop spans 15 amino acids. After removal of 3 bases from V and 2 bases from J, the junction contained 5 bases not matched to a gene. The germline V gene encodes CDR1 SEHNR and CDR2 FQNEAQ (reference sequence). Partial CDR3 DNA: TGTGCCAGCAGCTTTCCCGGGACAGGGACCTACGAG. Translation: CASSFPGTGTYE. The entire CDR3 protein is CASSFPGTGTYEQYF.

Note on this clone: The read stops 3 residues short of the end of the CDR3; the missing end is completed from the germline J gene. V usage is TRBV29-1 and J usage is TRBJ2-2; 12 bases fit TRBD1. Germline-derived CDR1 and CDR2 are SQVTM and ANQGSEA. This CDR3 region has 18 residues. This chain's CDR3 is CSANPGQGAILTNEKLFF. Partial CDR3 DNA: TGCAGCGCTAACCCGGGACAGGGGGCGATTTTAACTAATGAAAAG.

In regard to this clone: The sequenced fragment ends 3 residues before the CDR3 boundary, so the rest is inferred from the germline J gene. The chain is built from TRBV20-1 and TRBJ2-1; TRBD2 is a possible D gene (7 bases). The germline CDR1 and CDR2 sequences are DFQATT and SNEGSKA (reference sequence). Trimming stripped 6 bases from V and 6 bases from J, with 21 bases between. The CDR3 has 15 residues. The covered CDR3 bases are TGCAGTGCCCCCGCCGGGGCGGGGGCCATCAATGAG. Translated, it gives CSAPAGAGAINE. In full, the CDR3 reads CSAPAGAGAINEQFF.

A remark on this clone: The read halts 3 residues ahead of the CDR3 end, with the missing end drawn from the germline J gene. This chain links TRBV7-9 with TRBJ2-2; D might be TRBD1 (6 bases). V was cut by 3 bases and J by 1 base, with 9 bases left in between. Germline CDR1 SEHNR, CDR2 FQNEAQ (reference sequence). CDR3 length: 15 amino acids. CDR3 bases read: TGTGCCAGCAGCTTGGACAGCGGGAACACCGGGGAG. Amino acids: CASSLDSGNTGE. The CDR3 reads in full as CASSLDSGNTGELFF. Full variable domain (remainder filled in from reference TRBV7-9 and TRBJ2-2): DTGVSQNPRHKITKRGQNVTFRCDPISEHNRLYWYRQTLGQGPEFLTYFQNEAQLEKSRLLSDRFSAERPKGSFSTLEIQRTEQGDSAMYLCASSLDSGNTGELFFGEGSRLTVL.

As regards this clone: The CDR3 end lies 3 residues beyond the end of the read and is filled in from the germline J gene. This chain connects TRBV10-3 to TRBJ1-2; TRBD1 agrees at 9 bases. Per germline, CDR1 ENHRY and CDR2 SYGVKD. V dropped 6 bases and J dropped 5; count of bases not matched to a gene: 1. There are 12 residues in the CDR3. This CDR3 is CAISGQGYGYTF. Incomplete CDR3 DNA: TGTGCCATCAGCGGACAGGGGTATGGC.

Comments on this clone: The read is 3 residues too short to cover the CDR3 end, so that end is filled in from the germline J gene. This chain uses TRBV13 with TRBJ1-1; D gene uncertain. The CDR3 length is 14 residues. Deletions cut 7 bases from V and 3 bases from J, with 15 bases between. Germline V gene lookup returns CDR1 PRHDT and CDR2 FYEKMQ (reference sequence). The CDR3 sequence: CASTPRGSDTEAFF. The sequenced CDR3 bases are TGTGCCAGCACCCCCCGGGGATCCGACACTGAA.

Concerning this clone itself: The CDR3 end lies 3 residues beyond the end of the read and is filled in from the germline J gene. Other nucleotide sequences from this sample produce the same CDR3. This rearrangement joins TRBV7-6 to TRBJ2-2, with TRBD2 matching 14 bases. The V and J ends lost 3 bases and 7 bases, in that order; junction bases with no gene match: 1. The CDR3 extends over 15 amino acids. Germline CDR1 reads SGHVS; CDR2 reads FNYEAQ. CDR3 bases read: TGTGCCAGCAGCTTGGGGACTAGCGGGAGCGGGGAG. Its translation is CASSLGTSGSGE. In full, the CDR3 reads CASSLGTSGSGELFF.

A word on this clone: The CDR3 extends 3 residues past the end of the read, so its final part is completed from the germline J gene. This chain joins TRBV19 and TRBJ2-7; TRBD1 matches at 7 bases. The length of the CDR3 is 15 residues. Germline assignment: CDR1 LNHDA and CDR2 SQIVND (reference sequence). After removal of 4 bases from V and 1 base from J, the junction contained 7 bases not matched to a gene. The CDR3 sequence: CASSSSTGESYEQYF. The CDR3 DNA, read in part, is TGTGCCAGTAGTAGTTCCACAGGGGAATCCTACGAG.

In regard to this clone: The read ends 3 residues shy of where the CDR3 ends; the end is completed using the germline J gene. This chain uses TRBV7-9 with TRBJ1-2; D unclear. CDR3 length equals 11 residues. Germline CDR1 is SEHNR and CDR2 is FQNEAQ (reference sequence). The CDR3 sequence is CASSYNYDYTF. The sequenced part of the CDR3 DNA is TGTGCCAGCAGTTATAACTACGAC.

A word on this clone: Sequencing ends 3 residues short of the CDR3 end; the germline J gene provides the rest. V gene TRBV2 combines with J gene TRBJ1-2; D uncertain. The CDR3 extends over 12 amino acids. Germline V CDR1 and CDR2: SNHLY, FYNNEI. CDR3 residues: CASRKGSDTYTF. CDR3 DNA (partial): TGTGCCAGCAGGAAGGGTTCAGATACC.

Concerning this clone: The germline gene is not matched at one end of the junction; a read error may be the cause. The read ends 3 residues early relative to the CDR3; the germline J gene fills the gap. The J gene is TRBJ1-6, the V gene TRBV10-2; unclear D gene. The germline gives CDR1 WSHSY, CDR2 SAAADI. The CDR3 covers 11 residues. The CDR3 bases that were read are TGCCCCAGCAGTGACGGTTCACCC. Its protein is CPSSDGSP. The full CDR3 protein is CPSSDGSPLHF.

Notes on this clone: The CDR3 end is not reached by the read, which stops 3 residues before it; the germline J gene fills it in. The V gene is TRBV19, the J gene TRBJ1-4, with D unresolved. This CDR3 contains 16 residues. Between the trimmed V and J ends, which lost 2 bases and 6 bases, there was a span of 16 bases. Looked up from germline, CDR1 is LNHDA and CDR2 is SQIVND (reference sequence). The CDR3 DNA, read in part, is TGTGCCAGTAGTATACGGAGGCGGCTTGTTGATGAAAAA. It codes for CASSIRRRLVDEK. The whole CDR3 reads CASSIRRRLVDEKLFF.

Regarding this clone: Sequencing ends 3 residues short of the CDR3 end; the germline J gene provides the rest. This rearrangement joins TRBV7-9 to TRBJ1-5, with 7 bases fitting TRBD1. The CDR3 loop spans 14 amino acids. The trim removed 3 bases at V and 5 bases at J, leaving 4 bases unmatched. The germline CDR1 and CDR2 sequences are SEHNR and FQNEAQ (reference sequence). The covered CDR3 bases are TGTGCCAGCAGCTTGGGCAGGGGGGATCAGCCC. It translates to CASSLGRGDQP. Given in full, the CDR3 is CASSLGRGDQPQHF.

This CDR3 reads CAIRQTSGVNTGELFF. Incomplete CDR3 DNA: TGTGCCATCAGGCAGACTAGCGGGGTGAACACCGGGGAG. V usage is TRBV10-3 and J usage is TRBJ2-2; 11 bases agree with TRBD2. The CDR3 is cut off 3 residues early in the read; its end comes from the germline J gene. The V gene end was trimmed by 6 bases and the J gene end by 1 base; junction bases not matched to a gene: 4. CDR1 and CDR2 from the germline V gene are ENHRY and SYGVKD. The CDR3 is 16 amino acids.

As regards this clone: The read finishes 3 residues shy of the CDR3 end, and the germline J gene is used to complete it. V gene TRBV20-1 combines with J gene TRBJ2-1; 8 bases map to TRBD1. The junction had 16 bases not matched to a gene; V was cut back by 6 bases and J by 0 bases. The CDR3 spans 18 residues. CDR1 DFQATT and CDR2 SNEGSKA come from the germline V gene (reference sequence). The DNA read from the CDR3 is TGCAGTGCCCATAGTATAGAGAAGGACAGGGTCTCCTACAATGAG. Amino acids: CSAHSIEKDRVSYNE. The complete CDR3 sequence is CSAHSIEKDRVSYNEQFF.

The part of the CDR3 DNA that was read is TGTGCCAGCAGCTTAGGGCGGGACAGCGGTGAAAAA. It yields the protein CASSLGRDSGEK. The CDR3 reads in full as CASSLGRDSGEKLFF. The J gene is TRBJ1-4, the V gene TRBV7-9; 7 bases are shared with TRBD1. The read gets to within 3 residues of the CDR3 end, and the germline J gene fills in the rest. The CDR3 runs 15 residues. V gave up 1 base and J gave up 7 bases; unmatched junction bases: 6. Germline assignment: CDR1 SEHNR and CDR2 FQNEAQ (reference sequence).